The T cell receptor (beta chain) under discussion was sequenced for a study of PD-L1 blockade in urothelial cancer. Repertoires were generated with immunoSEQ multiplex PCR, while TCRdb's copy carries only in-frame clones and drops some. Found here are roughly 62,000 clones, over 75% of them singletons; the top ten hold 4.5%. Remarks on this clone: Its target is not known.

Whole-study findings and limits: Where pretreatment blood TCR clonality fell below the median, better survival was predicted.

Germline assignment: CDR1 MNHEY and CDR2 SVGAGI. Trimming at V came to 6 bases and at J to 4 bases, leaving 6 bases not matched to a gene. The CDR3 totals 15 residues. The origin of this receptor is a man between 65 and 85 years old with urothelial cancer. The rearrangement joins TRBV6-5 to TRBJ2-7, with 13 bases that match TRBD2. Sequenced material: PBMCs, taken around atezolizumab (anti-PD-L1) treatment. The CDR3 bases are TGTGCCAGCAGGGTAAAGACTAGCGGGAGGTACGAGCAGTACTTC. Amino acids: CASRVKTSGRYEQYF.